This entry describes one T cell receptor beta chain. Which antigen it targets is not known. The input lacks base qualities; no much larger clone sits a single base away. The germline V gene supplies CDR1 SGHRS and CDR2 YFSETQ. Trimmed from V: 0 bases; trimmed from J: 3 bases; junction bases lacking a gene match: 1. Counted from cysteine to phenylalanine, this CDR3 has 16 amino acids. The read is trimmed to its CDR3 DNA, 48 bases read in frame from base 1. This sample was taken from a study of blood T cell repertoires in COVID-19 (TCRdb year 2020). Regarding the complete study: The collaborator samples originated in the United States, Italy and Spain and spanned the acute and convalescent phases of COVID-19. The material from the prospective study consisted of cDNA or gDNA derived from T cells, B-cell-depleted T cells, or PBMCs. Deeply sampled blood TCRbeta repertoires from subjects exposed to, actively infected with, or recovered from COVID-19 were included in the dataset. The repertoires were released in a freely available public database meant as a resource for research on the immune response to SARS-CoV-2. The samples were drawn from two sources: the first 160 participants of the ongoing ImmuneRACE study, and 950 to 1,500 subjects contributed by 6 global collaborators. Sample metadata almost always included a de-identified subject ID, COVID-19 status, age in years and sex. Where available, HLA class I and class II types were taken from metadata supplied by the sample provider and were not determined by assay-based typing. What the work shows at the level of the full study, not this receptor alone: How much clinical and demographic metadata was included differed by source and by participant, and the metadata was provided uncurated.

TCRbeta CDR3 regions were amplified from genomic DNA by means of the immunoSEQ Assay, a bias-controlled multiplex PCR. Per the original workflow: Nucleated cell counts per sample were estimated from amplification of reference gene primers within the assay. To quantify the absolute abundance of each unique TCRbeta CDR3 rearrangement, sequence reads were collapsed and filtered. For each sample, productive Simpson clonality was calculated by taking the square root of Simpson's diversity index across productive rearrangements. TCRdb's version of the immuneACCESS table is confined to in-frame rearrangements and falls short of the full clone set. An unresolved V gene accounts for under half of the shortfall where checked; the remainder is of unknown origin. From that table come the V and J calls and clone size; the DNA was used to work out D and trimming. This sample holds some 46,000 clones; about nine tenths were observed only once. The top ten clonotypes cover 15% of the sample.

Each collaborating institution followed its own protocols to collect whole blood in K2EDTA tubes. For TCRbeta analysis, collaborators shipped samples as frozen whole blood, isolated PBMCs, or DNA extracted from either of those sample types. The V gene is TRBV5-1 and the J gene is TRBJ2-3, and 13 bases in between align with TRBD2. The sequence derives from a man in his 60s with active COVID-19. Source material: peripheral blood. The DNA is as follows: TGCGCCAGCAGCTTGGCGACTAGCGGGGGGACAGATACGCAGTATTTT. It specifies CASSLATSGGTDTQYF.